This T cell receptor delta chain is drawn from a study of gamma-delta T cells after stem cell transplantation. TCRdb called clones anew from the RT-PCR reads with CATT. The sample has approximately 1,400 delta-chain clones, less than 8.5% seen once; the top ten hold under 25%. V was clipped by 0 bases and J by 4 bases; unmatched bases: 23. CDR1 is GEAIGNYY and CDR2 is EKD in the germline V gene. This CDR3 contains 21 residues. This clone was seen a handful of times. This likely reflects a read error, since a far larger clone is one base away. Other nucleotide sequences in the sample specify the same CDR3.

The receptor was isolated from a human donor. It is not recorded whose cells these are; they may come from a transplant donor. Sequencing input: gamma-delta T cells. This rearrangement joins TRDV2 to TRDJ1; 9 bases map to TRDD3. CDR3 region: CACDTVSQLGDPPREGDKLIF. The CDR3 nucleotides are TGTGCCTGTGACACCGTAAGCCAACTGGGGGACCCACCCCGAGAGGGCGATAAACTCATCTTT.